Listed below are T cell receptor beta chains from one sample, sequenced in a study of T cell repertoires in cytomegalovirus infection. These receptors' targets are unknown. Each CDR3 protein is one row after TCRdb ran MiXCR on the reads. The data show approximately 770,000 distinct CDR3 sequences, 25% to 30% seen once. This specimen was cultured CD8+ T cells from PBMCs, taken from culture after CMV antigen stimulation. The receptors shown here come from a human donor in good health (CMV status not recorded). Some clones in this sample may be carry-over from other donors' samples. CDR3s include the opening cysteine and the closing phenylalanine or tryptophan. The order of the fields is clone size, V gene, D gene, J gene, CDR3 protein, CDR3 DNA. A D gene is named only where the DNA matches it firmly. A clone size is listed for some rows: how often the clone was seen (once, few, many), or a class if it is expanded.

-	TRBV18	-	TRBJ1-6	CASSPPVGGANSPLHF	TGTGCCAGCTCACCACCGGTCGGGGGCGCAAATTCACCCCTCCACTTT
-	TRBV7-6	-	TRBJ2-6	CASSSRVSGANVLTF	TGTGCCAGCAGCTCCAGAGTCTCTGGGGCCAACGTCCTGACTTTC
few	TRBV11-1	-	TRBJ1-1	CASSFARVNIRVSEAFF	TGTGCCAGCAGCTTTGCCAGGGTGAACATTAGAGTCTCTGAAGCTTTCTTT
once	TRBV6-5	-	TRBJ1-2	CASSWLGEPRYGYTF	TGTGCCAGCAGTTGGCTGGGGGAACCTCGGTATGGCTACACCTTC
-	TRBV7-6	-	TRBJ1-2	CALGGNYGYTF	TGTGCCCTGGGGGGGAACTATGGCTACACCTTC
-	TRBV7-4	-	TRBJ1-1	CASSIPLGGTEAFF	TGTGCCAGCAGCATTCCGTTGGGGGGGACTGAAGCTTTCTTT
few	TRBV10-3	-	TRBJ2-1	CAITSRYHEQFF	TGTGCCATCACCTCTCGTTACCATGAGCAGTTCTTC
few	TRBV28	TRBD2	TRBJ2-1	CASSLGASGFYNEQFF	TGTGCCAGCAGTTTAGGGGCTAGCGGGTTTTACAATGAGCAGTTCTTC
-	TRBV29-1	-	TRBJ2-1	CSVEERHINEQFF	TGCAGCGTTGAAGAGAGGCACATCAATGAGCAGTTCTTC
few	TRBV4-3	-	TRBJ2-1	CASSQDLLNEQFF	TGCGCCAGCAGCCAAGATCTACTTAATGAGCAGTTCTTC
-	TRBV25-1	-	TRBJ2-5	CASSEHLGTQETQYF	TGTGCCAGCAGTGAACACCTCGGGACTCAAGAGACCCAGTACTTC
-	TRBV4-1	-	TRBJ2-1	CASSQEKGARNEQFF	TGCGCCAGCAGCCAAGAAAAGGGAGCTAGAAATGAGCAGTTCTTC
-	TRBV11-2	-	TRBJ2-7	CASSGMGRSYEQYF	TGTGCCAGCAGTGGGATGGGGCGCTCCTACGAGCAGTACTTC
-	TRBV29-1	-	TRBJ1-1	CSVEEWNTEAFF	TGCAGCGTTGAGGAGTGGAACACTGAAGCTTTCTTT
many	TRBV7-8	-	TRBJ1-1	CASTFEKAMNTEAFF	TGTGCCAGCACCTTTGAGAAGGCCATGAACACTGAAGCTTTCTTT
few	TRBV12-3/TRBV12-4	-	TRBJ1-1	CASSFGGASTEAFF	TGTGCCAGCAGTTTCGGGGGCGCGAGCACTGAAGCTTTCTTT
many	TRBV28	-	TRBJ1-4	CASSLLAVGTNEKLFF	TGTGCCAGCAGTTTATTGGCCGTAGGAACTAATGAAAAACTGTTTTTT
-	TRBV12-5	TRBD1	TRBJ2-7	CASGLGTGSEQYF	TGTGCTAGTGGTTTAGGGACAGGGTCGGAGCAGTACTTC
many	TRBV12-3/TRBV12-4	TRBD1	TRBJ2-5	CASSRTGLGETQYF	TGTGCCAGCAGCAGGACAGGGTTGGGAGAGACCCAGTACTTC
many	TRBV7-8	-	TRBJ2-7	CASSFREDRALNEQYF	TGTGCCAGCAGCTTTCGGGAGGACAGGGCGTTAAACGAGCAGTACTTC
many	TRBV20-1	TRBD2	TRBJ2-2	CSARTSGDTGELFF	TGCAGTGCCCGGACTAGCGGAGACACCGGGGAGCTGTTTTTT
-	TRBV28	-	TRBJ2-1	CASGAGAQGVGEQFF	TGTGCCAGTGGGGCCGGGGCCCAAGGGGTCGGTGAGCAGTTCTTC
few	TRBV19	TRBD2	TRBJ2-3	CASSIAAGPKQYF	TGTGCCAGTAGTATAGCAGCGGGACCGAAGCAGTATTTT
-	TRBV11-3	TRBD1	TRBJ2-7	CASSEPTGGLHEQYF	TGTGCCAGCAGCGAACCGACAGGGGGGCTACACGAGCAGTACTTC
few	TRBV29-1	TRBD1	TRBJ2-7	CSIAGQDSYEQYF	TGCAGCATCGCCGGACAGGACTCCTACGAGCAGTACTTC
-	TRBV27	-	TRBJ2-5	CASSLGGDLQETQYF	TGTGCCAGCAGTTTAGGAGGGGACCTACAAGAGACCCAGTACTTC
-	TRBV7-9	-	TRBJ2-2	CASNGPGDGELFF	TGTGCCAGCAACGGGCCGGGGGACGGGGAGCTGTTTTTT
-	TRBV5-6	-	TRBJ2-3	CASSLSVRPSTDTQYF	TGTGCCAGCAGCTTGTCGGTACGCCCTAGCACAGATACGCAGTATTTT
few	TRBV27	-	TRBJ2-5	CASSSPVTETQYF	TGTGCCAGCAGTTCGCCGGTCACGGAGACCCAGTACTTC
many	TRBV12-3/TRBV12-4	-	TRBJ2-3	CASTDTDTQYF	TGTGCCAGCACCGACACAGATACGCAGTATTTT
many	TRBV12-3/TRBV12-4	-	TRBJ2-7	CASSFRDSRVDEQYF	TGTGCCAGCAGTTTCCGGGACTCCCGGGTCGACGAGCAGTACTTC
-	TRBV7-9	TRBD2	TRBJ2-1	CASRPSGGANEQFF	TGTGCCAGCAGGCCTAGCGGGGGTGCCAATGAGCAGTTCTTC
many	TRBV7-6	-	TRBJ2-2	CASSPPLGSGELFF	TGTGCCAGCAGCCCCCCGTTGGGGTCCGGGGAGCTGTTTTTT
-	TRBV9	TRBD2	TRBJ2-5	CASSLLRTSDGETQYF	TGTGCCAGCAGCTTACTGAGGACTAGCGATGGAGAGACCCAGTACTTC
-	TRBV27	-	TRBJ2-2	CASSDYSYSNTGELFF	TGTGCCAGCAGTGACTACTCTTACTCGAACACCGGGGAGCTGTTTTTT
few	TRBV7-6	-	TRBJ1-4	CASSLAARNLNEKLFF	TGTGCCAGCAGCTTAGCGGCGAGGAACCTTAATGAAAAACTGTTTTTT
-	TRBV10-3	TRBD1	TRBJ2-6	CAISVPGQGTPGANVLTF	TGTGCCATCAGTGTCCCGGGACAGGGGACTCCAGGGGCCAACGTCCTGACTTTC
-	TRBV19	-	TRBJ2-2	CASIPDRMNTGELFF	TGTGCCAGTATCCCAGACCGTATGAACACCGGGGAGCTGTTTTTT
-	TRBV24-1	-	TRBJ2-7	CATSDLVVYEQYF	TGTGCCACCAGTGACCTTGTCGTATACGAGCAGTACTTC